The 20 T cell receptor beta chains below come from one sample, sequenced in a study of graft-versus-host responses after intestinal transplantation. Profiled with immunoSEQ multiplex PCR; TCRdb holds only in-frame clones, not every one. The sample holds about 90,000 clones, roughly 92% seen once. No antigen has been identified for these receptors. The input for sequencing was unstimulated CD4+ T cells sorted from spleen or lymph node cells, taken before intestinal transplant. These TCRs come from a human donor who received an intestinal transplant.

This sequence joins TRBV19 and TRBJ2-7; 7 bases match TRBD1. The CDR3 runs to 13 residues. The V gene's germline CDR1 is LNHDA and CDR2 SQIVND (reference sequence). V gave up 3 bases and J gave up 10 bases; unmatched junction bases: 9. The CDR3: CASSIIIRQGQYF. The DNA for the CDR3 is TGTGCCAGTAGTATTATCATCAGACAGGGTCAGTACTTC.

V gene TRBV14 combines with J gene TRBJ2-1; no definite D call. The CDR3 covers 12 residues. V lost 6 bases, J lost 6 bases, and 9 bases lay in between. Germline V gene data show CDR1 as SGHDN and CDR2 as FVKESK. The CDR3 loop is CASSGGSNEQFF. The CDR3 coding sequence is TGTGCCAGCAGTGGCGGTTCCAATGAGCAGTTCTTC.

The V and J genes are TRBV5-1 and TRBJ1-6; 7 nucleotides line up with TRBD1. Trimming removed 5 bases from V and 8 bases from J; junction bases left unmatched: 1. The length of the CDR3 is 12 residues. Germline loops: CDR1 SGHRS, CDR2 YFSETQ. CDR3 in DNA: TGCGCCAGCAGGCAGGGGGATTCACCCCTCCACTTT. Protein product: CASRQGDSPLHF.

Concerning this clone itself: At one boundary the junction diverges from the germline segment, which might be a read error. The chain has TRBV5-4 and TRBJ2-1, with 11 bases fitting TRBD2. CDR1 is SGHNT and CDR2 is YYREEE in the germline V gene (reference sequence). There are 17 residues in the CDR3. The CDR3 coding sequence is TGTGCCGGCAGCTTGGCCAAACTAGCGGGGGACCACAATGAGCAGTTCTTC. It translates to CAGSLAKLAGDHNEQFF.

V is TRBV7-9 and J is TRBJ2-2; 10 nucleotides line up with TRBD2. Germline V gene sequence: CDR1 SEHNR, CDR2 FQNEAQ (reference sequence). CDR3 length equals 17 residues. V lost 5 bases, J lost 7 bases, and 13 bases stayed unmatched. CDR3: CASSPPGLARWGGELFF. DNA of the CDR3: TGTGCCAGCAGCCCTCCGGGACTAGCGAGATGGGGCGGGGAGCTGTTTTTT.

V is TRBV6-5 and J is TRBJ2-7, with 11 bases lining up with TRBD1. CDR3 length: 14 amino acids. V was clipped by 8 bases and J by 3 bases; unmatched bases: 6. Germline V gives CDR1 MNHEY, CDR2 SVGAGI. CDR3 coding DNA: TGTGCCAGCTCAAGGGGACAGGGGGGCTACGAGCAGTACTTC. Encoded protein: CASSRGQGGYEQYF.

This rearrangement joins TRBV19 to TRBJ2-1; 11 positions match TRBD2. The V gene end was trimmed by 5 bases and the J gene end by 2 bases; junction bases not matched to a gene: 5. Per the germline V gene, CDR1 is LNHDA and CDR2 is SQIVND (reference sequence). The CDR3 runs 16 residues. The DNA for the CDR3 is TGTGCCAGTAGTCTGCGGACTAGCGGGCCCTACAATGAGCAGTTCTTC. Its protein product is CASSLRTSGPYNEQFF.

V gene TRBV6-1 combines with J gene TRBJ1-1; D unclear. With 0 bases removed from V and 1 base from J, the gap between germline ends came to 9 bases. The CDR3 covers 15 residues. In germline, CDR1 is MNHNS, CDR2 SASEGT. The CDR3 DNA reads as TGTGCCAGCAGTGAAGCCGGGTGGGGGAACACTGAAGCTTTCTTT. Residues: CASSEAGWGNTEAFF.

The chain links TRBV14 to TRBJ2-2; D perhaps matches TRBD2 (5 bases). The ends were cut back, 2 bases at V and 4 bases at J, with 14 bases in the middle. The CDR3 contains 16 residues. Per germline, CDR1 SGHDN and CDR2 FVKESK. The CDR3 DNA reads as TGTGCCAGCAGCCAATCGGACCTGAGGGTCACCGGGGAGCTGTTTTTT. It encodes CASSQSDLRVTGELFF.

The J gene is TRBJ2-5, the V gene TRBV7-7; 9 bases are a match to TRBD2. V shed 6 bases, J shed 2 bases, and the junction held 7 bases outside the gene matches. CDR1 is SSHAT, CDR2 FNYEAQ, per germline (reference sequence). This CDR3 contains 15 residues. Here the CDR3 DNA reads TGTGCCAGCAGTCAATGGCTAGCGGGACAAGAGACCCAGTACTTC. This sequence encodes CASSQWLAGQETQYF.

The CDR3 sequence: CASSLWLASNEQFF. CDR3 nucleotides: TGTGCCAGCAGTTTATGGCTAGCATCCAATGAGCAGTTCTTC. This chain links TRBV28 with TRBJ2-1; weak D call: TRBD2 (5 bases). Germline V lookup: CDR1 MDHEN, CDR2 SYDVKM. The CDR3 totals 14 residues. V lost 0 bases and J lost 6, with 9 bases in between.

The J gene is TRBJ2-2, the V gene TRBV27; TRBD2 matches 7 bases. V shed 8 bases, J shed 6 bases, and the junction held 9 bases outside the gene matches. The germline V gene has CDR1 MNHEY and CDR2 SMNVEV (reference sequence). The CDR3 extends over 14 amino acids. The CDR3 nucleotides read TGTGCCAGCCTGGGACTACTCCGGGCCGGGGAGCTGTTTTTT. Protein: CASLGLLRAGELFF.

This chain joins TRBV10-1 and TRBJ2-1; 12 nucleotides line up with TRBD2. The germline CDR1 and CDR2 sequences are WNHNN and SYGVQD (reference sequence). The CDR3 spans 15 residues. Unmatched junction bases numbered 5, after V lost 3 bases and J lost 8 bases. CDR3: CASSETLAGGDEQFF. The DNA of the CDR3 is TGCGCCAGCAGTGAAACGCTAGCGGGAGGGGATGAGCAGTTCTTC.

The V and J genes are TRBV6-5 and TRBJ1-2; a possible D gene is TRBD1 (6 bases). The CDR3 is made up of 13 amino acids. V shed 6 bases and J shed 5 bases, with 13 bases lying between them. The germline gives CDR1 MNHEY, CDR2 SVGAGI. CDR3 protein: CASRPDRRYGYTF. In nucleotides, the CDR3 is TGTGCCAGCAGACCCGACAGGAGATATGGCTACACCTTC.

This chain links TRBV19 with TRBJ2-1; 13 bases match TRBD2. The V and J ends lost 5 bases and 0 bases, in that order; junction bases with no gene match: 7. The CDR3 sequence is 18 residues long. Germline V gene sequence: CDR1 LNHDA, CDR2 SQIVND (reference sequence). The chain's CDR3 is CASSSRTSGGGSYNEQFF. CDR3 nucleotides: TGTGCCAGTAGTTCTAGGACTAGCGGGGGAGGCTCCTACAATGAGCAGTTCTTC. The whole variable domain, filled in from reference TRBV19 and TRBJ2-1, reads DGGITQSPKYLFRKEGQNVTLSCEQNLNHDAMYWYRQDPGQGLRLIYYSQIVNDFQKGDIAEGYSVSREKKESFPLTVTSAQKNPTAFYLCASSSRTSGGGSYNEQFFGPGTRLTVL.

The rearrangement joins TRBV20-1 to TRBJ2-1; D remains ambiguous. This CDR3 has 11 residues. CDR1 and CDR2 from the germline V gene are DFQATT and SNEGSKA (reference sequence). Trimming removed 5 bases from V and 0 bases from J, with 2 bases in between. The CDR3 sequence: CSAASYNEQFF. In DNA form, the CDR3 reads TGCAGTGCTGCCTCCTACAATGAGCAGTTCTTC.

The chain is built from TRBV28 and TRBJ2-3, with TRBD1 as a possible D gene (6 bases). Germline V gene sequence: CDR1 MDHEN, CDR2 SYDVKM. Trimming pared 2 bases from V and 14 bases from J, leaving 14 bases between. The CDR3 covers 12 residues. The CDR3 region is CASSLGGQKMYF. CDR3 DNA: TGTGCCAGCAGTTTAGGGGGCCAAAAGATGTATTTT.

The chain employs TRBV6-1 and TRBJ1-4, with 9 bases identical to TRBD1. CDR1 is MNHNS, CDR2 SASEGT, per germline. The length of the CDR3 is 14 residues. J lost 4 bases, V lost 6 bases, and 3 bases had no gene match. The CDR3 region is CASRRDRDNEKLFF. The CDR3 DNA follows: TGTGCCAGCAGAAGGGACAGGGATAATGAAAAACTGTTTTTT.

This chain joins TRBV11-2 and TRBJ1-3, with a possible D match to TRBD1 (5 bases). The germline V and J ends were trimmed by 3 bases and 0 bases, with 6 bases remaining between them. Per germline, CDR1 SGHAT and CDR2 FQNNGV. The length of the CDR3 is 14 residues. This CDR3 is CASSFDSSGNTIYF. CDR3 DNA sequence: TGTGCCAGCAGCTTCGACAGCTCTGGAAACACCATATATTTT.

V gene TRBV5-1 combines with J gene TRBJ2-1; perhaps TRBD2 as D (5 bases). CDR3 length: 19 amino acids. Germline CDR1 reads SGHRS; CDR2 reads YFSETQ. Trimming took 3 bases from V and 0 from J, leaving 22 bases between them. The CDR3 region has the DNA TGCGCCAGCAGCTCGAGGCCCTTCGGAGGAAGCAGCTCCTACAATGAGCAGTTCTTC. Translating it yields CASSSRPFGGSSSYNEQFF.